These 22 T cell receptor beta chains originate from one sample sequenced in a study of cytomegalovirus exposure and HLA in healthy donors. PCR amplification relied on 60 Vbeta primers (plus 13 Jbeta primers). The table came from immunoSEQ multiplex PCR; TCRdb's copy has only in-frame clones and leaves some out. The sample table includes roughly 100,000 clones. Sequences were obtained from PBMCs. These receptors originate from a man aged 40-55 years in good health and CMV-seronegative.

This chain links TRBV4-3 with TRBJ2-4; TRBD1 might be the D (6 bases). CDR3 length: 14 amino acids. Germline CDR1 LGHNA, CDR2 YSLEER. V was clipped by 0 bases and J by 7 bases, with 10 bases between them. The CDR3 sequence: CASSQDGQGNIQYF. The CDR3 DNA sequence: TGCGCCAGCAGCCAAGACGGGCAGGGGAACATTCAGTACTTC.

The rearrangement joins TRBV18 to TRBJ1-3, with a tentative D call TRBD1 (6 bases). CDR1 and CDR2 (germline): KGHSH, LQKENI. The CDR3 has 15 amino acids. V dropped 4 bases and J dropped 0 bases, with 10 bases sitting between them. The DNA for the CDR3 is TGTGCCAGCTCACGTTACAGGGACTCTGGAAACACCATATATTTT. This codes for CASSRYRDSGNTIYF.

The chain uses TRBV7-9 and TRBJ2-2; 9 bases line up with TRBD1. The CDR3 is 17 residues long. V was clipped by 5 bases and J by 4 bases; unmatched bases: 11. Germline-derived CDR1 and CDR2 are SEHNR and FQNEAQ (reference sequence). DNA for the CDR3: TGTGCCAGCAGCGCATTAACAGGGGGCGTAGGCACCGGGGAGCTGTTTTTT. Translated, it gives CASSALTGGVGTGELFF.

The chain combines TRBV28 with TRBJ1-3; D is ambiguous. CDR3 length equals 12 residues. CDR1 is MDHEN and CDR2 is SYDVKM in the germline V gene. With 5 bases removed from V and 8 bases from J, the gap between germline ends came to 10 bases. The CDR3 nucleotides are TGTGCCAGCAGTGCTCACGGGGACACCATATATTTT. Protein product: CASSAHGDTIYF.

The genes are TRBV9 and TRBJ1-2; D not certain. The V end lost 8 bases, the J end lost 3 bases, and 8 bases lay between the germline ends. Germline values: CDR1 SGDLS, CDR2 YYNGEE. The CDR3 sequence is 11 residues long. DNA for the CDR3: TGTGCCAGTCGGAGGGACTATGGCTACACCTTC. Translation: CASRRDYGYTF. Filled out from reference TRBV9 and TRBJ1-2, the complete variable domain reads DSGVTQTPKHLITATGQRVTLRCSPRSGDLSVYWYQQSLDQGLQFLIQYYNGEERAKGNILERFSAQQFPDLHSELNLSSLELGDSALYFCASRRDYGYTFGSGTRLTVV.

This rearrangement joins TRBV7-9 to TRBJ2-2; 7 bases are shared with TRBD2. Germline CDR1 SEHNR, CDR2 FQNEAQ (reference sequence). With V trimmed by 7 bases and J by 4 bases, 9 bases remained unmatched. The CDR3 spans 15 residues. The CDR3: CASKEGLQPTGELFF. The CDR3 bases are TGTGCCAGCAAGGAGGGACTACAACCCACCGGGGAGCTGTTTTTT.

The genes are TRBV18 and TRBJ1-4; 10 bases are a match to TRBD1. V shed 2 bases and J 1 base; nucleotides not matched to a gene: 4. The CDR3 loop spans 17 amino acids. The germline CDR1 and CDR2 sequences are KGHSH and LQKENI. The CDR3 DNA is TGTGCCAGCTCACCAGGTGACAGGGGGCGAACTAATGAAAAACTGTTTTTT. Protein product: CASSPGDRGRTNEKLFF.

The CDR3 loop is CAWSVLGGYTF. In DNA, the CDR3 is TGTGCCTGGAGTGTCCTGGGCGGCTACACCTTC. The V gene is TRBV30, the J gene TRBJ1-2; D not certain. The CDR3 totals 11 residues. Germline CDR1 reads GTSNPN; CDR2 reads SVGIG (reference sequence). V dropped 0 bases and J dropped 8 bases, with 7 bases sitting between them.

The chain links TRBV6-1 to TRBJ2-4; D is uncertain. CDR3 size: 14 residues. Trimming took off 3 bases at V and 0 bases at J, with 6 bases between the two ends. Germline CDR1 reads MNHNS; CDR2 reads SASEGT. The CDR3 region is CASSEFLAKNIQYF. As DNA, the CDR3 is TGTGCCAGCAGTGAGTTCCTAGCCAAAAACATTCAGTACTTC.

The chain carries TRBV7-9 and TRBJ2-5; 9 nucleotides align to TRBD1. The CDR3 sequence is 15 residues long. Germline CDR1 reads SEHNR; CDR2 reads FQNEAQ (reference sequence). Trimming at V came to 4 bases and at J to 5 bases, leaving 8 bases not matched to a gene. CDR3 coding DNA: TGTGCCAGCAGCTCCCGGGACAGGGTTACGGAGACCCAGTACTTC. Translation gives CASSSRDRVTETQYF.

This rearrangement joins TRBV28 to TRBJ2-7; 9 bases line up with TRBD2. V was pared by 7 bases and J by 1 base, with 5 bases of the junction left unmatched. CDR1 MDHEN and CDR2 SYDVKM come from the germline V gene. The CDR3 spans 14 residues. The CDR3, as DNA: TGTGCCAGCACCGGACTAGCGAGTTCCTACGAGCAGTACTTC. It translates to CASTGLASSYEQYF.

The chain recombines TRBV4-2 with TRBJ2-3, with 16 positions matching TRBD2. CDR1 and CDR2 (germline): LGHNA, YNFKEQ. This CDR3 has 19 residues. Unmatched junction bases numbered 10, after V lost 1 base and J lost 6 bases. CDR3 residues: CASSQGGTSGGAGSDTQYF. As DNA, the CDR3 is TGTGCCAGCAGCCAAGGAGGGACTAGCGGGGGGGCGGGATCCGATACGCAGTATTTT.

J is TRBJ1-2 and V is TRBV9; 7 bases line up with TRBD1. The V gene's germline CDR1 is SGDLS and CDR2 YYNGEE. Germline trimming cut 0 bases from V and 4 bases from J; bases unmatched to any gene: 0. The CDR3 covers 13 residues. CDR3 nucleotides: TGTGCCAGCAGCGTAGAGGGGGCCTATGGCTACACCTTC. Protein product: CASSVEGAYGYTF.

The rearrangement uses TRBV15 and TRBJ1-6; 8 bases line up with TRBD1. CDR1 is LNHNV, CDR2 YYDKDF, per germline (reference sequence). Losses at the gene ends were 5 bases for V and 7 bases for J; bases not matched to a gene: 4. This CDR3 spans 14 amino acids. The CDR3 sequence: CATSDRGGNSPLHF. DNA for the CDR3: TGTGCCACCAGCGACAGGGGCGGGAATTCACCCCTCCACTTT. The whole variable domain, remainder taken from reference TRBV15 and TRBJ1-6, is DAMVIQNPRYQVTQFGKPVTLSCSQTLNHNVMYWYQQKSSQAPKLLFHYYDKDFNNEADTPDNFQSRRPNTSFCFLDIRSPGLGDTAMYLCATSDRGGNSPLHFGNGTRLTVT.

This chain connects TRBV5-1 to TRBJ2-5; weak D call: TRBD1 (5 bases). The assigned J gene may be wrong: the sequence end matches TRBJ2-7 better. This CDR3 contains 15 residues. Germline-derived CDR1 and CDR2 are SGHRS and YFSETQ. CDR3 loop: CASSLVSGISYEQYF. The CDR3 DNA follows: TGCGCCAGCAGCTTGGTCTCAGGGATATCCTACGAGCAGTACTTC.

On this clone itself: Other DNA sequences in the same sample also yield this CDR3. The CDR3 here is CASSLGRGNSNQPQHF. The CDR3 DNA reads TGTGCCAGCAGCTTGGGTCGAGGGAATAGCAATCAGCCCCAGCATTTT. The chain couples TRBV5-4 to TRBJ1-5, with D hard to call. From germline, CDR1 is SGHNT and CDR2 YYREEE (reference sequence). The CDR3 consists of 16 residues. V was trimmed by 0 bases and J by 0 bases, leaving 10 bases between them.

The chain uses TRBV30 and TRBJ2-1, with D tentatively TRBD2 (5 bases). CDR1 GTSNPN and CDR2 SVGIG come from the germline V gene (reference sequence). CDR3 length: 13 residues. The V end lost 4 bases, the J end lost 3 bases, and 10 bases lay between the germline ends. CDR3 coding DNA: TGTGCCTGGAACAGCGGAGTCTACAATGAGCAGTTCTTC. This codes for CAWNSGVYNEQFF. Full variable domain (remainder filled in from reference TRBV30 and TRBJ2-1): SQTIHQWPATLVQPVGSPLSLECTVEGTSNPNLYWYRQAAGRGLQLLFYSVGIGQISSEVPQNLSASRPQDRQFILSSKKLLLSDSGFYLCAWNSGVYNEQFFGPGTRLTVL.

The rearrangement links TRBV28 to TRBJ1-2, with D tentatively TRBD1 (6 bases). This CDR3 has 14 residues. Trimming took 7 bases from V and 3 from J, leaving 15 bases between them. CDR1 and CDR2 from the germline V gene are MDHEN and SYDVKM. This CDR3 reads CASNPRGVDYGYTF. The CDR3 DNA reads as TGTGCCAGCAACCCCAGGGGAGTAGACTATGGCTACACCTTC.

As to this clone: Within the sample, other DNA sequences also encode this same CDR3. This chain joins TRBV6-1 and TRBJ2-7; 10 bases align to TRBD2. This CDR3 contains 15 residues. V gave up 1 base and J gave up 5 bases; unmatched junction bases: 5. Looked up from germline, CDR1 is MNHNS and CDR2 is SASEGT. The CDR3 reads CASSEEAGGSNEQYF. The CDR3 region has the DNA TGTGCCAGCAGTGAAGAAGCGGGGGGGTCAAACGAGCAGTACTTC.

The CDR3 DNA is TGTGCCAGCAGCTTACTCGGGCCAGGGGGCTTCAATGAGCAGTTCTTC. Residues: CASSLLGPGGFNEQFF. The rearrangement links TRBV11-2 to TRBJ2-1, with 8 bases fitting TRBD1. Trimming at V came to 2 bases and at J to 6 bases, leaving 9 bases not matched to a gene. Germline values: CDR1 SGHAT, CDR2 FQNNGV. This CDR3 is 16 amino acids long. The whole variable domain, filled in from reference TRBV11-2 and TRBJ2-1, reads EAGVAQSPRYKIIEKRQSVAFWCNPISGHATLYWYQQILGQGPKLLIQFQNNGVVDDSQLPKDRFSAERLKGVDSTLKIQPAKLEDSAVYLCASSLLGPGGFNEQFFGPGTRLTVL.

J is TRBJ1-4 and V is TRBV6-1; D ambiguous. CDR3 length: 14 amino acids. Trimming took 0 bases from V and 8 from J, leaving 10 bases between them. Germline V CDR1 and CDR2: MNHNS, SASEGT. DNA for the CDR3: TGTGCCAGCAGTGAAGCGGCGGAGAGGGAAAAACTGTTTTTT. It is translated as CASSEAAEREKLFF.

The gene calls are TRBV7-9 and TRBJ2-7; possibly TRBD1 for D (6 bases). Deletions cut 5 bases from V and 3 bases from J, with 23 bases between. Germline V lookup: CDR1 SEHNR, CDR2 FQNEAQ (reference sequence). The CDR3 has 17 amino acids. The CDR3 DNA reads as TGTGCCAGCAGCCCCCGTCATACCGAACAGGGTAACTACGAGCAGTACTTC. It yields the protein CASSPRHTEQGNYEQYF. Filled out from reference TRBV7-9 and TRBJ2-7, the complete variable domain reads DTGVSQNPRHKITKRGQNVTFRCDPISEHNRLYWYRQTLGQGPEFLTYFQNEAQLEKSRLLSDRFSAERPKGSFSTLEIQRTEQGDSAMYLCASSPRHTEQGNYEQYFGPGTRLTVT.